This is a list of T cell receptor beta chains from one sample in a study of CD8+CD57+ T cells in acquired aplastic anemia. TCRdb reanalysed the reads using MiXCR and keeps one entry per CDR3 protein. The sample consists of 150,000 to 200,000 distinct CDR3 sequences, about 50% of them appearing once. Sequencing was carried out using sorted CD4+, CD8+, or CD8+CD57+ T cells (not recorded which) from PBMCs. These receptors were collected from a human donor with aplastic anemia. Each CDR3 is given with its conserved first and last residue. A D gene is named only where the DNA matches it firmly. Size values are once, few and many counts, or a class for expanded clones, and some rows have none.

d_call j_call clone_size v_call cdr3_aa cdr3_nt
TRBD1 TRBJ2-7 many TRBV13 CASSLPGTGDHEQYF TGTGCCAGCAGCCTACCCGGGACAGGGGACCACGAGCAGTACTTC
TRBD1 TRBJ2-7 many TRBV29-1 CSVQRTGDYEQYF TGCAGCGTCCAGAGGACAGGGGACTACGAGCAGTACTTC
TRBD2 TRBJ2-1 - TRBV15 CATSRIGKRGDNEQFF TGTGCCACCAGCAGAATTGGCAAGCGGGGGGACAATGAGCAGTTCTTC
TRBD2 TRBJ2-3 - TRBV2 CASSASGVTDTQYF TGTGCCAGCAGTGCTAGCGGGGTCACAGATACGCAGTATTTT
- TRBJ2-5 - TRBV20-1 CSARDWQQKETQYF TGCAGTGCTCGTGATTGGCAACAAAAAGAGACCCAGTACTTC
- TRBJ2-5 few TRBV2 CASSEALGGGGTQYF TGTGCCAGCAGTGAAGCGCTTGGGGGTGGTGGGACCCAGTACTTC
TRBD1 TRBJ2-7 - TRBV7-2 CASSFGTGKGQYF TGTGCCAGCAGCTTCGGGACAGGGAAGGGACAGTACTTC
- TRBJ2-7 - TRBV28 CASRPGPTYEQYF TGTGCCAGCAGACCCGGACCTACCTACGAGCAGTACTTC
TRBD2 TRBJ2-5 many TRBV19 CASSIGLAGGQETQYF TGTGCCAGTAGTATAGGGCTAGCGGGAGGACAAGAGACCCAGTACTTC
- TRBJ2-5 - TRBV20-1 CSAREEGAGETQYF TGCAGTGCTAGAGAGGAAGGGGCAGGGGAGACCCAGTACTTC
TRBD2 TRBJ2-7 many TRBV4-2 CASAVGLAGQTSPYEQYF TGTGCCAGCGCAGTGGGACTAGCGGGCCAGACTTCCCCCTACGAGCAGTACTTC
- TRBJ1-5 - TRBV20-1 CSARTTNQPQHF TGCAGTGCTAGGACAACTAATCAGCCCCAGCATTTT
- TRBJ1-5 - TRBV24-1 CATQRNGNQPQHF TGTGCCACCCAACGAAATGGGAATCAGCCCCAGCATTTT
- TRBJ1-6 - TRBV25-1 CASSESRGTDYNSPLHF TGTGCCAGCAGTGAAAGCCGGGGGACTGACTATAATTCACCCCTCCACTTT
- TRBJ2-1 many TRBV7-6 CASSPGLKNEQFF TGTGCCAGCAGCCCTGGACTAAAAAATGAGCAGTTCTTC
- TRBJ1-1 - TRBV12-3/TRBV12-4 CASSFGGMGEAFF TGTGCCAGCAGTTTCGGAGGGATGGGTGAAGCTTTCTTT
- TRBJ2-1 once TRBV4-1 CASSQVYGNEQFF TGCGCCAGCAGCCAAGTCTATGGCAATGAGCAGTTCTTC
- TRBJ2-7 - TRBV7-3 CASSFFRDKAEQYF TGTGCCAGCAGCTTCTTCCGGGACAAAGCCGAGCAGTACTTC
TRBD2 TRBJ2-3 many TRBV25-1 CASNLLRTSGSSTDTQYF TGTGCCAGCAACCTACTAAGGACTAGCGGGAGCAGCACAGATACGCAGTATTTT
TRBD2 TRBJ2-5 few TRBV29-1 CSVEGTRAGGETQYF TGCAGCGTTGAAGGGACGAGGGCGGGAGGCGAGACCCAGTACTTC
TRBD1 TRBJ2-3 many TRBV19 CASNDRGRPDTQYF TGTGCCAGTAACGACAGGGGGCGCCCAGATACGCAGTATTTT
- TRBJ1-1 - TRBV2 CASSDGRVNTEAFF TGTGCCAGCAGTGACGGCAGGGTGAACACTGAAGCTTTCTTT
- TRBJ1-3 few TRBV9 CASSAGQVGNAIYF TGTGCCAGCAGCGCGGGACAAGTCGGAAACGCCATATATTTT
TRBD2 TRBJ2-3 few TRBV12-3/TRBV12-4 CASSLGGGTQYF TGTGCCAGCAGTTTAGGGGGGGGGACGCAGTATTTT